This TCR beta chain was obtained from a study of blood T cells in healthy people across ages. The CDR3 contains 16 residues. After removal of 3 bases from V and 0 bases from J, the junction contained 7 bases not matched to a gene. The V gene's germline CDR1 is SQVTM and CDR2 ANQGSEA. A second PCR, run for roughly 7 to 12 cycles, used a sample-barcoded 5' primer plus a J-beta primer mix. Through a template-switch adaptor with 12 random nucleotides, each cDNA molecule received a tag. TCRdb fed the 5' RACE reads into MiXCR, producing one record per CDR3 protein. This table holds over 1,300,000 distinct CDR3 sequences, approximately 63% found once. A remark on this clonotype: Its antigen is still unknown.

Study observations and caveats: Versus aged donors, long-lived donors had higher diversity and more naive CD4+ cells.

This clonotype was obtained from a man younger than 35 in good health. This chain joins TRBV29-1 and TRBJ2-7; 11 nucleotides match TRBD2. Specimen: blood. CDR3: CSVDTSGGLNSYEQYF. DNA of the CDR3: TGCAGCGTTGATACTAGCGGGGGCCTCAACTCCTACGAGCAGTACTTC.